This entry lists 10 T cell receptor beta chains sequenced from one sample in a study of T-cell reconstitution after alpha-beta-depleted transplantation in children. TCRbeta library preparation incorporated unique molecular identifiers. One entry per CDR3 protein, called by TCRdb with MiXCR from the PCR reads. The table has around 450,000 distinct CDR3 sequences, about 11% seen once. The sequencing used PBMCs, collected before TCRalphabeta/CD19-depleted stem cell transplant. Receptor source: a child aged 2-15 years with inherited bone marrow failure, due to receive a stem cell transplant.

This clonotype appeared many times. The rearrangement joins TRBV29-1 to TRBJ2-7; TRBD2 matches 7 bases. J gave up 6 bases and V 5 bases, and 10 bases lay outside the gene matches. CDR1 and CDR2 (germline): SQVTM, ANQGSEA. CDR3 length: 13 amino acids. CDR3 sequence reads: CSVQTSRAAEQYF. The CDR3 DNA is TGCAGCGTTCAGACTAGCCGGGCGGCCGAGCAGTACTTC.

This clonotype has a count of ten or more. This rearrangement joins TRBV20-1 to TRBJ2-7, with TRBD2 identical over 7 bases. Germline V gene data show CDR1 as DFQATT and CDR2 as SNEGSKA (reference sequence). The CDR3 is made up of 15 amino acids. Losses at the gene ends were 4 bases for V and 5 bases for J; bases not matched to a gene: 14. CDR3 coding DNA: TGCAGTGCTAATTCCGTGCCGGCGGGAGCCGACGAGCAGTACTTC. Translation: CSANSVPAGADEQYF.

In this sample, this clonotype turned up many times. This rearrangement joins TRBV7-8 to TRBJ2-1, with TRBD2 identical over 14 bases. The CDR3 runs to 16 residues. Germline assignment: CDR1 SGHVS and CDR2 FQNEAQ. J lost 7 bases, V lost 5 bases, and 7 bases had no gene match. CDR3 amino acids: CASSVTGTSGRNEQFF. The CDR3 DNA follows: TGTGCCAGCAGCGTGACCGGGACTAGCGGGAGAAATGAGCAGTTCTTC.

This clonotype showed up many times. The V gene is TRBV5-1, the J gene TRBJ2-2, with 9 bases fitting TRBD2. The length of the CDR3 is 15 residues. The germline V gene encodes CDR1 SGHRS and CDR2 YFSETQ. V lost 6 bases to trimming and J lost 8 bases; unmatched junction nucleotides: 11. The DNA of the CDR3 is TGCGCCAGCACGGATAGCGGGAGAGCTTTGGGGGAGCTGTTTTTT. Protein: CASTDSGRALGELFF.

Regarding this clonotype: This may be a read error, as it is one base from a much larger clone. In DNA form, the CDR3 reads TGTGCCACCAGTGTCCTAGCGGGAAACAATGAGCGGTTCTTC. It is translated as CATSVLAGNNERFF. The chain joins TRBV24-1 to TRBJ2-1, with 9 bases that match TRBD2. The length of the CDR3 is 14 residues. Germline V CDR1 and CDR2: KGHDR, SFDVKD.

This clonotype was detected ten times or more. CDR3 DNA sequence: TGTGCCAGCAGTTTCAACCTAGCGGGACCCTTCTTGGCCAACGTCCTGACTTTC. Protein sequence: CASSFNLAGPFLANVLTF. The gene calls are TRBV12-3 or TRBV12-4 and TRBJ2-6, with 9 bases fitting TRBD2. J gave up 6 bases and V 3 bases, and 12 bases lay outside the gene matches. CDR3 length: 18 residues.

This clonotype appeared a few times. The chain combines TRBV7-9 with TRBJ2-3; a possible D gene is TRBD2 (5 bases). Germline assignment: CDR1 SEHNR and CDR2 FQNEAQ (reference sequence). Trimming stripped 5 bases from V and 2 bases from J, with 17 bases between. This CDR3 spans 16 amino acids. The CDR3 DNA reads TGTGCCAGCAGCCCAACGTATGGACTGCCCACAGATACGCAGTATTTT. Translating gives CASSPTYGLPTDTQYF.

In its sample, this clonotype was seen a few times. The CDR3 DNA sequence: TGTGCCAGCAGTTTACGATATGGTAGCGAGCAGTACTTC. Translated, it gives CASSLRYGSEQYF. The chain has TRBV28 and TRBJ2-7; D is unresolved. The CDR3 has 13 residues. Germline V gene sequence: CDR1 MDHEN, CDR2 SYDVKM. The V and J ends lost 2 bases and 6 bases respectively, with 11 bases between them.

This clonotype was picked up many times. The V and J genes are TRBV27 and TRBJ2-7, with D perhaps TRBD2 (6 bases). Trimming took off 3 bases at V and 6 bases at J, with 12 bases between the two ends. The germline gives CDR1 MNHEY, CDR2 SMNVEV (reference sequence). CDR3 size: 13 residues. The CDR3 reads CASSLFAGSEQYF. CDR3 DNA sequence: TGTGCCAGCAGTTTGTTTGCGGGGAGCGAGCAGTACTTC.

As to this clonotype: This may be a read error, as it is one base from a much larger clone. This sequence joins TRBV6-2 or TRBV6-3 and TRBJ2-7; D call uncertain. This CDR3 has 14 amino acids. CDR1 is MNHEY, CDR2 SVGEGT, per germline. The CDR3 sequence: CTSSYSFGPREQYF. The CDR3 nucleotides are TGTACCAGCAGTTACTCATTCGGGCCTCGGGAGCAGTACTTC.